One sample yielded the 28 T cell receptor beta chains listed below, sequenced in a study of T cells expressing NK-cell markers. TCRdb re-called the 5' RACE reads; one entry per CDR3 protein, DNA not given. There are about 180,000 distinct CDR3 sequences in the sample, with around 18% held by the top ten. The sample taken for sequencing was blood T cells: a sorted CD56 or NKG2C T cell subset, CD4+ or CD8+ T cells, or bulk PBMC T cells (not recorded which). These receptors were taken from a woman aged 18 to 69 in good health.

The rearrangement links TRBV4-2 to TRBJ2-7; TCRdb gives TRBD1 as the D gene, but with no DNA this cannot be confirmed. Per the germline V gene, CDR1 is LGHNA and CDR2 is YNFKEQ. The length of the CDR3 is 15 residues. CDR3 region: CASSLRQESSYEQYF.

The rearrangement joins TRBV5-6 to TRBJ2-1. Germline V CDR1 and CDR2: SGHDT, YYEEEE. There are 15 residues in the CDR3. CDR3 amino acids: CASRHEQMGINEQFF.

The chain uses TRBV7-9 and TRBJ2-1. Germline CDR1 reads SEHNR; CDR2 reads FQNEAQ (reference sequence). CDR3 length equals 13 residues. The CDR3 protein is CASSFDGYNEQFF.

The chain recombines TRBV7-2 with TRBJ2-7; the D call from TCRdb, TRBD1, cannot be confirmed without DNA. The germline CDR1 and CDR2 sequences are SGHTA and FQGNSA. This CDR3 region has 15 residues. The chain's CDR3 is CASSLSRGGTYEQYF.

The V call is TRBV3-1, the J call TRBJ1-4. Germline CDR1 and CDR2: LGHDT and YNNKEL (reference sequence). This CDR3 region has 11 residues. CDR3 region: CASSHGVELFF.

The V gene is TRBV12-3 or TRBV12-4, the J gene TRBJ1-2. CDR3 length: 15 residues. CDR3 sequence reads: CASTDSFMRSYGYTF.

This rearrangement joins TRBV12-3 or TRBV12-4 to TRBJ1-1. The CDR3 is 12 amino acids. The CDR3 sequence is CASSLLDTQAFF.

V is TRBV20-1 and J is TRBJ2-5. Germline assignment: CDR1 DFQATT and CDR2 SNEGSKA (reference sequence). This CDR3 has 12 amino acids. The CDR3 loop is CSATQISETQYF.

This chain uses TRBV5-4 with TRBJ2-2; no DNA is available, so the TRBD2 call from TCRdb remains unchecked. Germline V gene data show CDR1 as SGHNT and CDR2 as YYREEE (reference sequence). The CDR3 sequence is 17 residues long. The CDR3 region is CASSRSGGSGRAGELFF.

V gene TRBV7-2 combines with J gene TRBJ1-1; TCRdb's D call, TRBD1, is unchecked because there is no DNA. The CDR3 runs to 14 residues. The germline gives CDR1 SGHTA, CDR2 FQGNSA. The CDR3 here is CASSPRGLRSEAFF.

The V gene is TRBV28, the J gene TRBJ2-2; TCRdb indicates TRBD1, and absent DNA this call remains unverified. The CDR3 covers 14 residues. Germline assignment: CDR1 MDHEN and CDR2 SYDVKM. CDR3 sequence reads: CASSSPGVTGELFF.

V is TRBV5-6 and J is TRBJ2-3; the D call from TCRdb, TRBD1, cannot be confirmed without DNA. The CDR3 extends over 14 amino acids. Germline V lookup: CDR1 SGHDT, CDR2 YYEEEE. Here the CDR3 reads CASSIGRGGHTQYF.

The CDR3 reads CASSLDTSAGEQYF. The rearrangement uses TRBV11-2 and TRBJ2-7; as DNA is missing, the TRBD1 call by TCRdb cannot be tested. The CDR3 covers 14 residues. Germline V gene sequence: CDR1 SGHAT, CDR2 FQNNGV.

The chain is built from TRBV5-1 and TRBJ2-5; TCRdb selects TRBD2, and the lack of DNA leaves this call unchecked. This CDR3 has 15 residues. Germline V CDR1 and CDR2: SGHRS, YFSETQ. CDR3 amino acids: CASSSTVAGIEAQYF. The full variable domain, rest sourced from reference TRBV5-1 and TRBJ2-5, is KAGVTQTPRYLIKTRGQQVTLSCSPISGHRSVSWYQQTPGQGLQFLFEYFSETQRNKGNFPGRFSGRQFSNSRSEMNVSTLELGDSALYLCASSSTVAGIEAQYFGPGTRLLVL.

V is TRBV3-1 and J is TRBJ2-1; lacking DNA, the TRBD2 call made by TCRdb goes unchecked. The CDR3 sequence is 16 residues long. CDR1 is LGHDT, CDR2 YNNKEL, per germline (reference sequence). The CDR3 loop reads CASSHLGGSGYNEQFF.

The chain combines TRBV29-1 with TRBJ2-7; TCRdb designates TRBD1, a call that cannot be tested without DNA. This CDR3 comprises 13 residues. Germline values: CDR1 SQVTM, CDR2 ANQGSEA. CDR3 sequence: CSVEVGQGYEQYF.

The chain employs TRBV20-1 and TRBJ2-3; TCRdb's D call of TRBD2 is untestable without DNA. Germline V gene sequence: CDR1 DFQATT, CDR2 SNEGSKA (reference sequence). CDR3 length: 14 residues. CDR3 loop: CSAGGGGAYGTQYF.

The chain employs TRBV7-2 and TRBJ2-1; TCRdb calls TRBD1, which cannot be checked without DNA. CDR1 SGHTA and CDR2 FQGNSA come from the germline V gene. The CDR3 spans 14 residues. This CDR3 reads CASSLGIGTPIRFF.

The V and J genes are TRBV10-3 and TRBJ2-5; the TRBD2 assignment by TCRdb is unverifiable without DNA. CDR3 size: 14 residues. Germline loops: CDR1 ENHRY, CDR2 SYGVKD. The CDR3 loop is CAVGLAGAQETQYF.

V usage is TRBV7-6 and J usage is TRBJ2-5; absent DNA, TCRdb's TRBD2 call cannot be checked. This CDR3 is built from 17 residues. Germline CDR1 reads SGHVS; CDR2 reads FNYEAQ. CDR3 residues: CASSLGLAGGPQETQYF.

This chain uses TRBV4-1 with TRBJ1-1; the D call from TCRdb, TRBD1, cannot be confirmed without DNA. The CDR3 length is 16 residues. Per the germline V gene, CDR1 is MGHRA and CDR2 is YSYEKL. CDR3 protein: CASSQGRTGGVPEAFF.

The CDR3 spells CATSDPDRNAGELFF. V usage is TRBV24-1 and J usage is TRBJ2-2; TCRdb returns TRBD1, unconfirmable since there is no DNA. The CDR3 totals 15 residues. Germline CDR1 is KGHDR and CDR2 is SFDVKD.

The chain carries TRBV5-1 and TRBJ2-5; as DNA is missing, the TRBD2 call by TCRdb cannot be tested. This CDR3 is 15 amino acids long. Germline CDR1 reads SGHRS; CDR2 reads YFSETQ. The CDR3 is CASSRLAGGGETQYF.

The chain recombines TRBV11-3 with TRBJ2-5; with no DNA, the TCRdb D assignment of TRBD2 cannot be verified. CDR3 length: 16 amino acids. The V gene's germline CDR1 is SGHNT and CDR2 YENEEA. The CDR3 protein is CASSESRTAARETQYF.

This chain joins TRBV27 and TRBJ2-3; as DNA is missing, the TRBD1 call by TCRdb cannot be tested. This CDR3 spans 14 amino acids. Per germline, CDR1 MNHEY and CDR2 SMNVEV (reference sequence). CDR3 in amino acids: CASSSDREKDTQYF.

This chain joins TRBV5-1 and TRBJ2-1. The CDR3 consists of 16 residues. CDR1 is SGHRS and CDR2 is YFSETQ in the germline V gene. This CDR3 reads CASSATALSSYNEQFF.

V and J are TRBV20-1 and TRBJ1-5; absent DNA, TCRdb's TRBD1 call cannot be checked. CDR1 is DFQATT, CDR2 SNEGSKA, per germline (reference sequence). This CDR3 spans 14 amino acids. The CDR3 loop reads CSAWGRGEDQPQHF.

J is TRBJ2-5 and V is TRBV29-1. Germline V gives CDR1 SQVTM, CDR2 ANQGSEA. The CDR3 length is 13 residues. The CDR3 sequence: CSVEVNTWETQYF.